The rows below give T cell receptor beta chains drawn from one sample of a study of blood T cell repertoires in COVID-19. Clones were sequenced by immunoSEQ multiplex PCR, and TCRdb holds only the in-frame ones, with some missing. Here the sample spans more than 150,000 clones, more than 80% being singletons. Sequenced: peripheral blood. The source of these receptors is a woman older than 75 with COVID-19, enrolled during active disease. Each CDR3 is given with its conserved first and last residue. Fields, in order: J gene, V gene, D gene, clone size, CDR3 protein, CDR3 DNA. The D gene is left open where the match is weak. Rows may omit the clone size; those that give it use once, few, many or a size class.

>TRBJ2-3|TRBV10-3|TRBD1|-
CAISGSGTGASTDTQYF
TGTGCCATCAGTGGCTCCGGGACAGGAGCTAGCACAGATACGCAGTATTTT
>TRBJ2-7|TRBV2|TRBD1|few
CAGGTGGYEQYF
TGTGCAGGGGGCACAGGGGGGTACGAGCAGTACTTC
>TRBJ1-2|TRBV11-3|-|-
CASSSQGSYGYTF
TGTGCCAGCAGCTCTCAGGGTAGCTATGGCTACACCTTC
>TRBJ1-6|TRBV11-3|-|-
CASSKTRDFYNSPLHF
TGTGCCAGCAGCAAAACCCGGGATTTCTATAATTCACCCCTCCACTTT
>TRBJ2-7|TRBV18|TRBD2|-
CASSPSSGRGEQYF
TGTGCCAGCTCACCGTCTAGCGGGAGAGGTGAGCAGTACTTC
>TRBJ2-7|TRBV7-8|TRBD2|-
CASSLILAETYEQYF
TGTGCCAGCAGCTTAATTCTAGCGGAGACCTACGAGCAGTACTTC
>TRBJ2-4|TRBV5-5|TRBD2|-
CASSLMTSGGPGYF
TGTGCCAGCAGCCTGATGACTAGCGGGGGGCCGGGATACTTC
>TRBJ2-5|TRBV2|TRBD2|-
CASSGGLVETQYF
TGTGCCAGCAGTGGAGGACTAGTAGAGACCCAGTACTTC
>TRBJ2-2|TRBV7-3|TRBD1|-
CASGTGDGGELFF
TGTGCCAGCGGCACAGGGGACGGCGGGGAGCTGTTTTTT
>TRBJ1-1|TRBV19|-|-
CASRKLGGNTEAFF
TGTGCCAGTAGAAAACTAGGGGGGAACACTGAAGCTTTCTTT
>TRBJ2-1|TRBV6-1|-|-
CASIFYNEQFF
TGTGCCAGCATCTTCTACAATGAGCAGTTCTTC
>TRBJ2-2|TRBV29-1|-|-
CSVEGTTNTGELFF
TGCAGCGTTGAAGGCACTACGAACACCGGGGAGCTGTTTTTT
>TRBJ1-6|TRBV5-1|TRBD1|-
CASSLGQGANNSPLHF
TGCGCCAGCAGCTTAGGACAGGGGGCTAATAATTCACCCCTCCACTTT
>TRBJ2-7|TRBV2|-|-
CASYYRVGNEQYF
TGTGCCAGCTATTACAGGGTAGGCAACGAGCAGTACTTC
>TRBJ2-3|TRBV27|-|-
CASSLFGRAISTDTQYF
TGTGCCAGCAGTTTATTCGGCAGGGCGATTAGCACAGATACGCAGTATTTT
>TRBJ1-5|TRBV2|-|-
CASSATRGSNQPQHF
TGTGCCAGCAGTGCCACGAGAGGCAGCAATCAGCCCCAGCATTTT
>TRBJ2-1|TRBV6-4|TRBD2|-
CASSDAPGLDSAEQFF
TGTGCCAGCAGTGACGCTCCGGGACTAGATAGCGCTGAGCAGTTCTTC
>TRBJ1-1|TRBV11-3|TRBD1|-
CASSGRTGRNTEAFF
TGTGCCAGCAGCGGCCGGACAGGGAGGAACACTGAAGCTTTCTTT
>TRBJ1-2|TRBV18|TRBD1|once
CASSPSVGTGDNYGYTF
TGTGCCAGCTCACCATCGGTCGGGACAGGGGATAACTATGGCTACACCTTC
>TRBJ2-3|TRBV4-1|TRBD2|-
CASKLLAGGRGDTQYF
TGCGCCAGCAAGCTTCTAGCGGGGGGCCGGGGGGATACGCAGTATTTT
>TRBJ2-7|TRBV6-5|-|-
CASSYGGEGYEQYF
TGTGCCAGCAGTTACGGGGGCGAGGGTTACGAGCAGTACTTC
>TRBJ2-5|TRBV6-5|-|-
CASSPSGQETQYF
TGTGCCAGCAGTCCGAGCGGCCAAGAGACCCAGTACTTC
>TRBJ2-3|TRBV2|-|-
CASSEVGVADTQYF
TGTGCCAGCAGTGAAGTAGGGGTTGCAGATACGCAGTATTTT
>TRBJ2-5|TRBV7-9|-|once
CASRTGRGTQYF
TGTGCCAGCAGGACAGGCCGGGGGACCCAGTACTTC
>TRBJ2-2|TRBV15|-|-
CATSRDLSRNTGELFF
TGTGCCACCAGCAGAGATCTTAGCCGGAACACCGGGGAGCTGTTTTTT
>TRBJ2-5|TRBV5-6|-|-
CASSSSRASETQYF
TGTGCCAGCAGCTCCTCTCGAGCATCGGAGACCCAGTACTTC
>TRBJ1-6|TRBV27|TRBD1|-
CASSTQTGSSPLHF
TGTGCCAGCAGTACGCAGACAGGGTCTTCACCCCTCCACTTT
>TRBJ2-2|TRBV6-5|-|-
CASSYPTSSGELFF
TGTGCCAGCAGTTACCCAACTAGCTCGGGGGAGCTGTTTTTT
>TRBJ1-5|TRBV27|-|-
CASSSLGSNQPQHF
TGTGCCAGCAGTTCCCTCGGGAGCAATCAGCCCCAGCATTTT
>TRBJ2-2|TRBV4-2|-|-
CASSQVGGGAQAGELFF
TGTGCCAGCAGCCAAGTGGGAGGGGGGGCGCAGGCCGGGGAGCTGTTTTTT
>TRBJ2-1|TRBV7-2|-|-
CASSLILYNEQFF
TGTGCCAGCAGCTTAATACTATACAATGAGCAGTTCTTC
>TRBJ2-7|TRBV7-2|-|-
CASSLADSSMWQYF
TGTGCCAGCAGCTTAGCAGACTCCTCGATGTGGCAGTACTTC
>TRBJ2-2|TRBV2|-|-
CASRRFPNTGELFF
TGTGCCAGCAGACGGTTTCCGAACACCGGGGAGCTGTTTTTT
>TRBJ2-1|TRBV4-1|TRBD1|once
CASSPRVTGVNEQFF
TGCGCCAGCAGCCCTCGAGTCACAGGGGTCAATGAGCAGTTCTTC
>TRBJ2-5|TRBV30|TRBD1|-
CAWSTGAQETQYF
TGTGCCTGGAGTACAGGGGCGCAAGAGACCCAGTACTTC
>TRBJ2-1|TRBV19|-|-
CASSIGGNEQFF
TGTGCCAGTAGTATCGGAGGGAACGAGCAGTTCTTC
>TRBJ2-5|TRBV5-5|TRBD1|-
CASSSRTGEETQYF
TGTGCCAGCAGCTCAAGAACAGGGGAAGAGACCCAGTACTTC
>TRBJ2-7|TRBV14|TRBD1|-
CASSLNAGGIARQYF
TGTGCCAGCAGCCTCAATGCAGGGGGCATAGCGAGGCAGTACTTC
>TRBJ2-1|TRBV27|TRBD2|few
CASSLPGWGGVNEQFF
TGTGCCAGCAGTTTACCCGGCTGGGGGGGAGTCAATGAGCAGTTCTTC
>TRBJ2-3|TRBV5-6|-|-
CASSDRRAKDTQYF
TGTGCCAGCAGCGACCGGAGGGCCAAAGATACGCAGTATTTT
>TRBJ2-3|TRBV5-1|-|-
CASSLGDIFGTDTQYF
TGCGCCAGCAGCTTGGGGGACATATTTGGCACAGATACGCAGTATTTT
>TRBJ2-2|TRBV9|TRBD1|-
CASSPPGQGNTGELFF
TGTGCCAGCAGCCCTCCGGGACAGGGGAACACCGGGGAGCTGTTTTTT
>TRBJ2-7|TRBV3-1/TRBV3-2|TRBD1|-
CASSQMGQGREQYF
TGTGCCAGCAGCCAAATGGGACAGGGGAGAGAGCAGTACTTC
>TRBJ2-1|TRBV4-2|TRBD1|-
CASSPIPGQNEQFF
TGTGCCAGCAGCCCGATACCGGGACAGAATGAGCAGTTCTTC
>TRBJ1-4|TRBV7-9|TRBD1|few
CASSLYRGRDEKLFF
TGTGCCAGCAGCTTATACAGGGGCAGGGATGAAAAACTGTTTTTT
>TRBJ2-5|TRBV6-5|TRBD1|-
CASSSQGETQYF
TGTGCCAGCAGTTCACAGGGGGAGACCCAGTACTTC